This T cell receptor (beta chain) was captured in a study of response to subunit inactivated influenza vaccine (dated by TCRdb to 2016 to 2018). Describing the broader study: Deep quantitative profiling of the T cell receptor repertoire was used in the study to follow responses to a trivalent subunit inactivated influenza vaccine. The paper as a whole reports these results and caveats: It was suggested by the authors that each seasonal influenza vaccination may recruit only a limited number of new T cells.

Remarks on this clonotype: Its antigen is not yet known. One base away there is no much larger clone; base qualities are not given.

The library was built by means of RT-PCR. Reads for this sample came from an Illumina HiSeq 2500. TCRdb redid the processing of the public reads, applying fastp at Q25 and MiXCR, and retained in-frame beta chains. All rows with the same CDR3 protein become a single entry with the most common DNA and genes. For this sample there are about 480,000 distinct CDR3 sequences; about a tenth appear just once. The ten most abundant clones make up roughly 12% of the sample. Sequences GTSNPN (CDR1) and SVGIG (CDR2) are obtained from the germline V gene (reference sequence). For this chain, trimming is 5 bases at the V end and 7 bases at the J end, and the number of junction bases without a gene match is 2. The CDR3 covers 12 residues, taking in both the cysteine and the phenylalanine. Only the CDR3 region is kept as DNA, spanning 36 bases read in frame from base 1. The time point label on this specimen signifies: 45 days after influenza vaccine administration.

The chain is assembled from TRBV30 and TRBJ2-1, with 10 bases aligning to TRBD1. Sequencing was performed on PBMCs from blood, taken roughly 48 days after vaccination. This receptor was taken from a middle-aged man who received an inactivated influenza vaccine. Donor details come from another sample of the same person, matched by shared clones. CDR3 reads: CAWGTGVNEQFF. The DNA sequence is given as TGTGCCTGGGGGACAGGGGTGAATGAGCAGTTCTTC.